This paragraph reports one TCR beta chain. Its binding antigen is unknown. Base qualities are not provided; no much larger clone lies one nucleotide away. TCRbeta CDR3 regions were amplified from genomic DNA by means of the immunoSEQ Assay, a bias-controlled multiplex PCR. The authors processed their data as follows. Within the assay, amplification of reference gene primers was used to estimate how many nucleated cells each sample contained. To quantify the absolute abundance of each unique TCRbeta CDR3 rearrangement, sequence reads were collapsed and filtered. For each sample, productive Simpson clonality was calculated as the square root of Simpson's diversity index across productive rearrangements. Sourced from immuneACCESS, this table was stored by TCRdb with only in-frame sequences that have V and J called. A share of the clones is absent; for the studies checked, an unresolved V gene accounts for under half, and the remainder has no known explanation. Clone size and V and J calls were adopted from that table, with D and trimming inferred from the DNA. The sample profile shows some 160,000 clones; around three quarters of them were found once. About 6.5% of the sample is in the top ten clones.

This entry is derived from a study of blood T cell repertoires in COVID-19 (dated by TCRdb to the early 2020s). Study-level background: The collaborator samples originated in the United States, Italy and Spain and spanned the acute and convalescent phases of COVID-19. The material from the prospective study consisted of cDNA or gDNA derived from T cells, B-cell-depleted T cells, or PBMCs. Deeply sampled blood TCRbeta repertoires from subjects exposed to, actively infected with, or recovered from COVID-19 were included in the dataset. The repertoires were released in a freely available public database intended as a resource for research on the immune response to SARS-CoV-2. The samples were drawn from the first 160 participants of the ongoing ImmuneRACE study and from some 1,300 subjects provided by 6 global collaborators. A de-identified subject ID, COVID-19 status, age in years and sex were almost always included in the sample metadata. Where HLA class I and class II types were available, the types were taken from metadata supplied by the sample provider, not from assay-based typing.

What the research found in general, with its limitations: Clinical and demographic metadata were provided uncurated, with the amount varying by source and participant.

Reading from cysteine to phenylalanine, the CDR3 counts 16 amino acids. Just the 48-base CDR3 DNA is kept, in frame starting at base 1. Taken from the germline V gene (reference sequence), the CDR1 and CDR2 loops are SGHNT and YYREEE. The germline ends are 15 bases apart after V is trimmed by 2 bases and J by 3 bases. The collaborating institutions used their own protocols to collect whole blood in K2EDTA tubes. For TCRbeta analysis, collaborators shipped samples as frozen whole blood, isolated PBMCs, or DNA extracted from either of those sample types. Sequencing was carried out using peripheral blood. In this chain, TRBV5-4 is recombined with TRBJ2-1; a tentative D match to TRBD2 spans 6 bases. The clonotype comes from a man aged 70-80 years with active or convalescent COVID-19. The CDR3 is CASSFKRGELYNEQFF. In nucleotide form, the sequence is TGTGCCAGCAGCTTCAAGCGCGGGGAGCTCTACAATGAGCAGTTCTTC.